Listed here are 21 T cell receptor beta chains from one sample, sequenced in a study of early T cells in non-severe SARS-CoV-2 infection (TCRdb year 2021). Library prep was done by 5' RACE. The run used a NextSeq 500. TCRdb redid the processing of the public reads, applying fastp at Q25 and MiXCR, and retained in-frame beta chains. Rows with one shared CDR3 protein collapse into an entry with the most common genes and DNA. The sample records about 76,000 distinct CDR3 sequences, 15% to 18% of which are singletons. The ten largest clones add up to approximately 12% of the sample. Sequenced sample: whole blood. The receptors were gathered from an adult who was a healthcare worker with PCR-confirmed SARS-CoV-2 infection or an uninfected control (not recorded which).

This rearrangement joins TRBV9 to TRBJ1-3; D is ambiguous. Per germline, CDR1 SGDLS and CDR2 YYNGEE. The CDR3 contains 13 residues. V gave up 4 bases and J gave up 4 bases, with 9 bases separating them. CDR3 loop: CASSPWPGNTIYF. The DNA of the CDR3 is TGTGCCAGCAGCCCGTGGCCGGGAAACACCATATATTTT.

The chain carries TRBV5-6 and TRBJ1-6, with D perhaps TRBD1 (5 bases). This CDR3 region has 15 residues. In germline, CDR1 is SGHDT, CDR2 YYEEEE. Trimming removed 4 bases from V and 11 bases from J, with 19 bases in between. This chain's CDR3 is CASSPQGRLTTPLHF. CDR3 sequence (DNA): TGTGCCAGCAGCCCCCAGGGACGCTTGACGACACCCCTCCACTTT.

This clonotype came up a few times. The V call is TRBV19, the J call TRBJ1-5; D gene uncertain. V lost 7 bases, J lost 0 bases, and 13 bases lay in between. Germline CDR1 LNHDA, CDR2 SQIVND (reference sequence). The CDR3 runs to 15 residues. The CDR3 DNA reads TGTGCCAGTATAAGAGACACTTATAGCAATCAGCCCCAGCATTTT. This sequence encodes CASIRDTYSNQPQHF.

A few counts support this clonotype. The chain recombines TRBV9 with TRBJ1-6; 10 bases fit TRBD1. This CDR3 contains 17 residues. J gave up 3 bases and V 0 bases, and 3 bases lay outside the gene matches. Looked up from germline, CDR1 is SGDLS and CDR2 is YYNGEE. Here the CDR3 reads CASSVGGQGVYNSPLHF. The CDR3, as DNA: TGTGCCAGCAGCGTAGGAGGACAGGGGGTCTATAATTCACCCCTCCACTTT.

In its sample, this clonotype was seen a few times. The chain recombines TRBV12-3 or TRBV12-4 with TRBJ2-5, with TRBD1 identical over 7 bases. V was pared by 5 bases and J by 4 bases, with 10 bases of the junction left unmatched. CDR3 length: 15 residues. This CDR3 reads CASSRPGTALETQYF. The CDR3 DNA reads as TGTGCCAGCAGTCGACCCGGGACAGCTCTAGAGACCCAGTACTTC.

This clonotype appeared a few times. The chain links TRBV28 to TRBJ2-7, with TRBD2 as a possible D gene (6 bases). The CDR3 has 14 residues. V was cut by 5 bases and J by 5 bases, with 16 bases left in between. The germline V gene encodes CDR1 MDHEN and CDR2 SYDVKM. CDR3 sequence: CASSPRTMIHEQYF. CDR3 nucleotide sequence: TGTGCCAGCAGTCCACGGACTATGATCCACGAGCAGTACTTC.

This clonotype has more than one count but fewer than ten. The rearrangement uses TRBV7-2 and TRBJ2-5; 14 bases fit TRBD2. V lost 1 base to trimming and J lost 3 bases; unmatched junction nucleotides: 7. This CDR3 has 18 residues. The V gene's germline CDR1 is SGHTA and CDR2 FQGNSA. CDR3 region: CASSLGGLAGGIKETQYF. CDR3 DNA sequence: TGTGCCAGCAGCTTAGGAGGACTAGCGGGAGGAATTAAAGAGACCCAGTACTTC.

This clonotype was counted only a few times. This chain links TRBV20-1 with TRBJ2-7; D ambiguous. The CDR3 runs to 12 residues. CDR1 and CDR2 (germline): DFQATT, SNEGSKA (reference sequence). Trimming took 3 bases from V and 3 from J, leaving 9 bases between them. The CDR3 loop reads CSARPNLYEQYF. CDR3 nucleotides: TGCAGTGCTAGGCCCAATCTCTACGAGCAGTACTTC.

The J gene is TRBJ1-2, the V gene TRBV28; D is unclear. V dropped 7 bases and J dropped 4 bases, with 13 bases sitting between them. Germline values: CDR1 MDHEN, CDR2 SYDVKM. This CDR3 spans 13 amino acids. The CDR3 loop reads CASTTAPSYGYTF. As DNA, the CDR3 is TGTGCCAGCACTACAGCTCCCAGCTATGGCTACACCTTC.

This clonotype has just a few counts. The V and J genes are TRBV5-6 and TRBJ1-1; TRBD1 aligns across 8 bases. The CDR3 consists of 13 residues. Trimming at V came to 4 bases and at J to 6 bases, leaving 5 bases not matched to a gene. Germline CDR1 is SGHDT and CDR2 is YYEEEE. DNA of the CDR3: TGTGCCAGCAGCGTCCCACAGGGGGCTGAAGCTTTCTTT. It is translated as CASSVPQGAEAFF.

This clonotype was seen a few times. The chain links TRBV30 to TRBJ2-3, with D unresolved. Germline V gene data show CDR1 as GTSNPN and CDR2 as SVGIG (reference sequence). Trimming removed 5 bases at V and 6 bases at J, with 6 bases between. There are 10 residues in the CDR3. CDR3 loop: CAWGLDTQYF. In DNA, the CDR3 is TGTGCCTGGGGGTTGGATACGCAGTATTTT.

This clonotype was recorded at least ten times. The rearrangement uses TRBV29-1 and TRBJ1-1; D might be TRBD1 (6 bases). The CDR3 runs 12 residues. CDR1 is SQVTM, CDR2 ANQGSEA, per germline. V lost 5 bases and J lost 3, with 10 bases in between. This CDR3 is CSVPGADTEAFF. CDR3 coding DNA: TGCAGCGTTCCAGGGGCGGACACTGAAGCTTTCTTT.

V and J are TRBV29-1 and TRBJ1-5; a possible D gene is TRBD1 (5 bases). CDR1 and CDR2 (germline): SQVTM, ANQGSEA. CDR3 length: 15 residues. V dropped 0 bases and J dropped 0 bases, with 9 bases sitting between them. In DNA, the CDR3 is TGCAGCGTTGAAGATGAGGACATTAGCAATCAGCCCCAGCATTTT. It yields the protein CSVEDEDISNQPQHF.

This clonotype came up a few times. V gene TRBV5-1 combines with J gene TRBJ2-5; D possibly corresponds to TRBD1 (6 bases). Trimming took 2 bases from V and 5 from J, leaving 16 bases between them. The CDR3 is 15 residues long. Germline values: CDR1 SGHRS, CDR2 YFSETQ. CDR3 coding DNA: TGCGCCAGCAGCTTCACAGGGTCTTCGTACGAGACCCAGTACTTC. It is translated as CASSFTGSSYETQYF.

This clonotype was found many times. The chain employs TRBV30 and TRBJ1-2; D unresolved. Trimming pared 3 bases from V and 6 bases from J, leaving 14 bases between. This CDR3 spans 13 amino acids. The germline gives CDR1 GTSNPN, CDR2 SVGIG (reference sequence). The CDR3 DNA reads TGTGCCTGGAGCGGTTTTACGGGTGATGGCTACACCTTC. Its translation is CAWSGFTGDGYTF. Together with reference TRBV30 and TRBJ1-2, the CDR3 gives the full variable domain: SQTIHQWPATLVQPVGSPLSLECTVEGTSNPNLYWYRQAAGRGLQLLFYSVGIGQISSEVPQNLSASRPQDRQFILSSKKLLLSDSGFYLCAWSGFTGDGYTFGSGTRLTVV.

The chain carries TRBV3-1 and TRBJ1-2; D might be TRBD1 (6 bases). V lost 5 bases and J lost 6, with 25 bases in between. Germline V CDR1 and CDR2: LGHDT, YNNKEL (reference sequence). The CDR3 totals 17 residues. The CDR3 region is CASSDYLGTTPTDGYTF. Here the CDR3 DNA reads TGTGCCAGCAGCGATTACCTTGGGACAACTCCTACTGATGGCTACACCTTC.

The table lists this clonotype with many counts. This sequence joins TRBV6-1 and TRBJ1-2, with 11 bases aligning to TRBD1. CDR1 MNHNS and CDR2 SASEGT come from the germline V gene. V lost 6 bases to trimming and J lost 7 bases; unmatched junction nucleotides: 7. This CDR3 comprises 14 residues. The CDR3 DNA sequence: TGTGCCAGCAGATCCGGACAGGGGGCTTCTGGCTACACCTTC. Protein product: CASRSGQGASGYTF.

V and J are TRBV6-6 and TRBJ2-1, with TRBD2 identical over 8 bases. The CDR3 length is 14 residues. J lost 6 bases, V lost 7 bases, and 8 bases had no gene match. Germline assignment: CDR1 MNHNY and CDR2 SVGAGI (reference sequence). The CDR3 DNA reads as TGTGCCAGCAAGGATAGCGGGGTATTCAATGAGCAGTTCTTC. It yields the protein CASKDSGVFNEQFF.

This chain uses TRBV15 with TRBJ2-5; D gene uncertain. The germline V gene encodes CDR1 LNHNV and CDR2 YYDKDF (reference sequence). Trimming pared 3 bases from V and 7 bases from J, leaving 6 bases between. The CDR3 consists of 11 residues. The CDR3 region is CATSSPGTQYF. The CDR3 DNA sequence: TGTGCCACCAGCAGCCCCGGGACCCAGTACTTC.

The rearrangement joins TRBV12-3 or TRBV12-4 to TRBJ1-1, with no clear D. With 3 bases removed from V and 7 bases from J, the gap between germline ends came to 9 bases. The length of the CDR3 is 12 residues. CDR3 coding DNA: TGTGCCAGCAGTTTGGGCGGGAGTGAAGCTTTCTTT. It specifies CASSLGGSEAFF.

The sample holds many counts of this clonotype. This chain connects TRBV14 to TRBJ2-2; D gene ambiguous. Germline loops: CDR1 SGHDN, CDR2 FVKESK. V was clipped by 3 bases and J by 3 bases, with 14 bases between them. The CDR3 is 16 residues long. The CDR3 loop reads CASSHKSEFDTGELFF. The DNA for the CDR3 is TGTGCCAGCAGCCATAAGAGCGAGTTTGACACCGGGGAGCTGTTTTTT.